The 6 T cell receptor beta chains reported below all come from one sample, sequenced in a study of T cells in women clearing cervical HPV infection. Using immunoSEQ multiplex PCR, the repertoire was profiled, and TCRdb retains in-frame clones only, with some absent. The sample shows over 15,000 clones, and roughly 3.2% sits with its ten largest clones. The sample comprised blood buffy coat. All receptors come from a woman aged 18 to 75 with a cervical HPV16 infection that either progressed to CIN3+ or cleared (not recorded which).

About this clone itself: The observed sequence ends 3 residues before the CDR3 terminus, with the missing tail filled in from the germline J gene. The chain couples TRBV7-2 to TRBJ1-1; D possibly corresponds to TRBD1 (5 bases). Trimming took 1 base from V and 6 from J, leaving 9 bases between them. Germline V gene lookup returns CDR1 SGHTA and CDR2 FQGNSA. This CDR3 spans 13 amino acids. The sequenced CDR3 bases are TGTGCCAGCAGCTTAGTAACAGGTGCTGAA. It is translated as CASSLVTGAE. The whole CDR3 protein is CASSLVTGAEAFF.

In regard to this clone: The CDR3 end falls 3 residues outside the read, so it is completed with the germline J gene. This chain links TRBV20-1 with TRBJ2-7; 12 bases map to TRBD2. Trimming removed 4 bases from V and 3 bases from J; junction bases left unmatched: 7. CDR3 length: 15 amino acids. The germline V gene encodes CDR1 DFQATT and CDR2 SNEGSKA (reference sequence). Partial CDR3 DNA: TGCAGTGCTACAACACCTAGCGGGGGGGGCTACGAG. This gives the protein CSATTPSGGGYE. The full CDR3 is CSATTPSGGGYEQYF.

With regard to this clone: With the read ending 3 residues before the CDR3 end, the germline J gene is used to fill in that end. The chain combines TRBV7-9 with TRBJ1-4, with TRBD1 matching over 7 bases. The V and J ends lost 5 bases and 7 bases, in that order; junction bases with no gene match: 1. The CDR3 spans 12 residues. Germline assignment: CDR1 SEHNR and CDR2 FQNEAQ (reference sequence). The DNA read from the CDR3 is TGTGCCAGCAGCCGGACAGGTGAAAAA. This translates into CASSRTGEK. The CDR3, in full, reads CASSRTGEKLFF.

About this clone itself: The sequence runs out 3 residues before the end of the CDR3; the remainder is reconstructed from the germline J gene. The gene calls are TRBV7-8 and TRBJ1-1; D remains unclear. The germline V gene encodes CDR1 SGHVS and CDR2 FQNEAQ. The CDR3 is 14 amino acids. The V end was cut by 1 base, the J end by 3 bases, with 9 bases between. The sequenced part of the CDR3 DNA is TGTGCCAGCAGCTTAGGTCTCGGTTACACTGAA. Its protein is CASSLGLGYTE. The complete CDR3 protein is CASSLGLGYTEAFF. Supplemented by reference TRBV7-8 and TRBJ1-1, the full variable domain reads GAGVSQSPRYKVAKRGQDVALRCDPISGHVSLFWYQQALGQGPEFLTYFQNEAQLDKSGLPSDRFFAERPEGSVSTLKIQRTQQEDSAVYLCASSLGLGYTEAFFGQGTRLTVV.

On this clone itself: The DNA ends 3 residues before the CDR3 does, and the rest of the CDR3 is filled in from the germline J gene. The chain has TRBV12-3 or TRBV12-4 and TRBJ2-3; 7 nucleotides match TRBD2. This CDR3 is 17 amino acids long. Trimming removed 7 bases from V and 0 bases from J; junction bases left unmatched: 13. This CDR3 reads CASTGGSGPSSTDTQYF. CDR3 bases read: TGTGCCAGCACCGGCGGTAGCGGGCCATCTAGCACAGATACG.

In regard to this clone: The read ends 3 residues early relative to the CDR3; the germline J gene fills the gap. V gene TRBV19 combines with J gene TRBJ2-7, with unresolved D. Germline values: CDR1 LNHDA, CDR2 SQIVND (reference sequence). This CDR3 region has 14 residues. Trimming left V 4 bases short and J 2 bases short, with 12 bases between. The CDR3 bases that were read are TGTGCCAGTAGTAGCTACAGAGCTACCTACGAG. Translation gives CASSSYRATYE. The CDR3, in full, reads CASSSYRATYEQYF.